Below are 24 T cell receptor beta chains sequenced from a single sample in a study of follicular helper T cells after annual influenza vaccination. The sample's time point: 2015-2016 season, pre-vaccination. Method: immunoSEQ multiplex PCR; TCRdb's copy keeps in-frame clones and lacks some. The sample has around 9,600 clones, about 82% seen once; the top ten hold 1.5% to 1.9%. The sequences come from CXCR5+ CD38- circulating T follicular helper cells from blood, collected on the day of influenza vaccination. Stated subset: circulating Tfh, non-naive CD4+CXCR5+PD-1+ (ICOS+CD38+ or ICOS-CD38-). The receptor source for this set is an adult who received the influenza vaccine.

The V and J genes are TRBV20-1 and TRBJ2-7; the D is unclear. V was trimmed by 2 bases and J by 2 bases, leaving 4 bases between them. Germline CDR1 and CDR2: DFQATT and SNEGSKA (reference sequence). The CDR3 covers 11 residues. The CDR3 reads CSARQAYEQYF. CDR3 coding DNA: TGCAGTGCTAGACAGGCCTACGAGCAGTACTTC.

The chain employs TRBV21-1 and TRBJ2-1; the D call TRBD2 from the table was never checked on the DNA. TRBV21-1 is listed as a pseudogene. The CDR3 sequence is 17 residues long. In DNA, the CDR3 is TGTGCCAGCAGCAAAGCGTGGGCGGGAGTAGGGTACAATGAGCAGTTCTTC. Its protein product is CASSKAWAGVGYNEQFF.

The rearrangement joins TRBV28 to TRBJ1-1; perhaps TRBD1 as D (6 bases). V shed 3 bases and J shed 1 base, with 15 bases lying between them. The CDR3 has 16 amino acids. Germline lookup yields CDR1 MDHEN and CDR2 SYDVKM. The CDR3 coding sequence is TGTGCCAGCAGTTTCGAAGGACAGCCCTGGAACACTGAAGCTTTCTTT. This sequence encodes CASSFEGQPWNTEAFF.

The genes are TRBV28 and TRBJ2-6; D might be TRBD1 (5 bases). CDR1 and CDR2 (germline): MDHEN, SYDVKM. The CDR3 spans 15 residues. V was shortened by 6 bases and J by 1 base, with 10 bases between the two germline ends. CDR3 nucleotide sequence: TGTGCCAGCAGCCTAAAGGGGTCTGGGGCCAACGTCCTGACTTTC. Amino acid sequence: CASSLKGSGANVLTF.

This clone was seen a few times. This chain joins TRBV5-1 and TRBJ2-7, with 7 positions matching TRBD1. Germline trimming cut 1 base from V and 4 bases from J; bases unmatched to any gene: 17. Germline values: CDR1 SGHRS, CDR2 YFSETQ. The CDR3 is 18 amino acids. The CDR3 reads CASSLNTGTASTAYEQYF. The CDR3 DNA sequence: TGCGCCAGCAGCTTGAACACCGGGACAGCCTCGACGGCGTACGAGCAGTACTTC.

V gene TRBV12-5 combines with J gene TRBJ1-4; D might be TRBD1 (5 bases). The CDR3 is 14 residues long. Germline CDR1 LGHNT, CDR2 FRNRAP. Between the trimmed V and J ends, which lost 5 bases and 8 bases, there was a span of 15 bases. The CDR3 here is CASGKGERREKLFF. In nucleotides, the CDR3 is TGTGCTAGTGGTAAAGGGGAAAGAAGAGAAAAACTGTTTTTT.

J is TRBJ1-3 and V is TRBV9; no reliable D call. This CDR3 contains 14 residues. Germline V CDR1 and CDR2: SGDLS, YYNGEE. V lost 1 base and J lost 0, with 5 bases in between. CDR3 nucleotide sequence: TGTGCCAGCAGCGTAAGGCCCTCTGGAAACACCATATATTTT. As protein: CASSVRPSGNTIYF.

The V and J genes are TRBV28 and TRBJ2-1, with TRBD2 as a possible D gene (6 bases). The CDR3 totals 17 residues. The V end was cut by 5 bases, the J end by 4 bases, with 21 bases between. Germline V gene sequence: CDR1 MDHEN, CDR2 SYDVKM. CDR3 sequence (DNA): TGTGCCAGCAGTGCCCATCATAGCGGCTTGGGGTACAATGAGCAGTTCTTC. Protein: CASSAHHSGLGYNEQFF.

The J gene is TRBJ1-1, the V gene TRBV28; D ambiguous. The CDR3 length is 15 residues. Germline CDR1 is MDHEN and CDR2 is SYDVKM. Between the trimmed V and J ends, which lost 3 bases and 1 base, there was a span of 12 bases. The CDR3 bases are TGTGCCAGCAGTTTCCTGGCGAGGAGGAACACTGAAGCTTTCTTT. This gives the protein CASSFLARRNTEAFF.

The chain links TRBV30 to TRBJ2-7, with 8 bases aligning to TRBD1. The germline CDR1 and CDR2 sequences are GTSNPN and SVGIG (reference sequence). There are 14 residues in the CDR3. The CDR3 DNA is TGTGCTTTACAGGGGGAGGTTTTAACCGACGAGCAGTACTTC. Its translation is CALQGEVLTDEQYF.

This chain joins TRBV7-2 and TRBJ1-3, with TRBD1 as a possible D gene (6 bases). Germline assignment: CDR1 SGHTA and CDR2 FQGNSA. CDR3 length: 15 residues. V gave up 2 bases and J gave up 3 bases, with 11 bases separating them. CDR3 bases: TGTGCCAGCAGCTTACAGGGGATGGGTGGAAACACCATATATTTT. Translation: CASSLQGMGGNTIYF.

This chain joins TRBV12-5 and TRBJ1-1; 7 positions match TRBD1. The CDR3 loop spans 16 amino acids. V lost 2 bases to trimming and J lost 4 bases; unmatched junction nucleotides: 10. Germline V CDR1 and CDR2: LGHNT, FRNRAP. In DNA, the CDR3 is TGTGCTAGTGGTTTGACCCGACAGGGAAGGAGCACTGAAGCTTTCTTT. Amino acid sequence: CASGLTRQGRSTEAFF.

J is TRBJ2-7 and V is TRBV7-3; TRBD2 aligns across 7 bases. CDR1 is SGHTA and CDR2 is FQGTGA in the germline V gene. V lost 0 bases and J lost 3; bases outside the gene matches: 5. The CDR3 extends over 15 amino acids. The CDR3 bases are TGTGCCAGCAGCTTAACGGGAGGGCGCGGCTACGAGCAGTACTTC. This encodes CASSLTGGRGYEQYF. Combining the CDR3 with reference TRBV7-3 and TRBJ2-7 gives the whole variable domain GAGVSQTPSNKVTEKGKYVELRCDPISGHTALYWYRQSLGQGPEFLIYFQGTGAADDSGLPNDRFFAVRPEGSVSTLKIQRTERGDSAVYLCASSLTGGRGYEQYFGPGTRLTVT.

The chain joins TRBV5-8 to TRBJ2-5; D perhaps matches TRBD1 (5 bases). The germline gives CDR1 SGHTS, CDR2 YDEGEE. V was trimmed by 4 bases and J by 2 bases, leaving 12 bases between them. This CDR3 contains 14 residues. Written as DNA, the CDR3 is TGTGCCAGCAGCCCAGGACGGACACAAGAGACCCAGTACTTC. It yields the protein CASSPGRTQETQYF.

The genes are TRBV28 and TRBJ1-2; 7 bases are shared with TRBD1. Germline V gene sequence: CDR1 MDHEN, CDR2 SYDVKM. The CDR3 runs to 15 residues. V lost 3 bases to trimming and J lost 4 bases; unmatched junction nucleotides: 8. CDR3 region: CASSFRGRNTYGYTF. Here the CDR3 DNA reads TGTGCCAGCAGTTTTAGGGGGCGCAATACCTATGGCTACACCTTC.

CDR3 DNA sequence: TGTGCCAGCAGCCCGTCCCACTTAAGCGAGACCCAGTACTTC. Protein sequence: CASSPSHLSETQYF. This chain links TRBV28 with TRBJ2-5; no reliable D call. The CDR3 covers 14 residues. Trimming shortened V by 6 bases and J by 5 bases, and 16 bases separated the two germline ends. The germline gives CDR1 MDHEN, CDR2 SYDVKM.

The count of this clone is one. The CDR3 bases are TGTGCCAGCGGTGCCAGGGGTGTCTATGGCTACACCTTC. Protein product: CASGARGVYGYTF. The chain uses TRBV28 and TRBJ1-2; D perhaps matches TRBD1 (6 bases). V was clipped by 8 bases and J by 4 bases, with 14 bases between them. The V gene's germline CDR1 is MDHEN and CDR2 SYDVKM. The CDR3 has 13 residues.

The V gene is TRBV5-1, the J gene TRBJ2-7; a weak D match, TRBD1 (5 bases). Trimming cost V 1 base and J 1 base, with 12 bases left between them. CDR1 and CDR2 (germline): SGHRS, YFSETQ. This CDR3 has 15 residues. This CDR3 reads CASSLRAGLSYEQYF. CDR3 bases: TGCGCCAGCAGCTTGAGAGCAGGGTTATCCTACGAGCAGTACTTC. The full variable domain, rest sourced from reference TRBV5-1 and TRBJ2-7, is KAGVTQTPRYLIKTRGQQVTLSCSPISGHRSVSWYQQTPGQGLQFLFEYFSETQRNKGNFPGRFSGRQFSNSRSEMNVSTLELGDSALYLCASSLRAGLSYEQYFGPGTRLTVT.

The J gene is TRBJ1-1, the V gene TRBV18; D gene uncertain. The germline gives CDR1 KGHSH, CDR2 LQKENI. Trimming left V 4 bases short and J 2 bases short, with 8 bases between. This CDR3 is 13 amino acids long. This CDR3 reads CASSLDTNTEAFF. The CDR3 DNA is TGTGCCAGCTCACTAGACACCAACACTGAAGCTTTCTTT.

The chain uses TRBV29-1 and TRBJ2-2, with 7 bases that match TRBD1. The CDR3 totals 12 residues. J gave up 4 bases and V 6 bases, and 2 bases lay outside the gene matches. Germline V gene data show CDR1 as SQVTM and CDR2 as ANQGSEA. CDR3 bases: TGCAGCGTGAACAGGGGCACCGGGGAGCTGTTTTTT. Translated, it gives CSVNRGTGELFF.

This chain connects TRBV18 to TRBJ1-2, with 9 positions matching TRBD1. With 4 bases clipped from V and 8 bases from J, the junction kept 8 bases outside the gene matches. The CDR3 extends over 14 amino acids. The germline CDR1 and CDR2 sequences are KGHSH and LQKENI. CDR3 DNA: TGTGCCAGCTCACTTTCGGACAGGGGACAGGGCTACACCTTC. Translation: CASSLSDRGQGYTF.

This rearrangement joins TRBV7-3 to TRBJ2-1; unclear D gene. The CDR3 extends over 14 amino acids. V lost 0 bases and J lost 8, with 11 bases in between. In germline, CDR1 is SGHTA, CDR2 FQGTGA. CDR3: CASSLTSAFDEQFF. The CDR3 nucleotides read TGTGCCAGCAGCTTAACGTCTGCGTTTGATGAGCAGTTCTTC.

The gene calls are TRBV4-1 and TRBJ1-2, with TRBD1 matching 8 bases. The junction had 11 bases not matched to a gene; V was cut back by 5 bases and J by 0 bases. Germline V gene lookup returns CDR1 MGHRA and CDR2 YSYEKL. This CDR3 is 17 amino acids long. The CDR3 reads CASSAQGGSLANYGYTF. The CDR3 DNA reads TGCGCCAGCAGCGCACAGGGGGGCTCTTTGGCTAACTATGGCTACACCTTC.

The chain carries TRBV9 and TRBJ2-2; D gene unclear. V was trimmed by 0 bases and J by 0 bases, leaving 3 bases between them. The CDR3 loop spans 14 amino acids. CDR1 is SGDLS and CDR2 is YYNGEE in the germline V gene. The CDR3 loop is CASSVDTNTGELFF. The CDR3 coding sequence is TGTGCCAGCAGCGTAGATACGAACACCGGGGAGCTGTTTTTT.